Many counts were recorded for the clone carrying this T cell receptor beta chain. The data stem from a study of read filtering for tumor transcriptome and immune sequencing. This library used 300 to 500 ng RNA and molecular barcoded adaptors spanning alpha/delta and beta/gamma chains. Via MiXCR, TCRdb re-called the reads, giving one row per CDR3 protein. The sample yields 50,000 or so distinct CDR3 sequences, 10% to 15% seen once. V lost 4 bases and J 0 bases, leaving 3 bases between the germline ends. This CDR3 region has 12 residues. Germline V gene lookup returns CDR1 SGHRS and CDR2 YFSETQ. The rearrangement uses TRBV5-1 and TRBJ2-3; D uncertain. The source of this sequence is a donor at least 40 years old with multiple myeloma. Sequenced material: a population of CD138-negative cells sorted from bone marrow. CDR3 coding DNA: TGCGCCAGCAGCAAGAGCACAGATACGCAGTATTTT. It encodes CASSKSTDTQYF.